The 14 T cell receptor beta chains below all came from one sample that was sequenced in a study of persistence of HIV-infected CD4 T cells. The stimulus was an HIV-1 Gag 15-mer peptide pool, 0.95 to 1 ug/peptide/mL. CD40L-negative CD69-negative CD45RO-high memory CD4+ T cells were sorted as populations depleted of antigen-responding cells. The antigens these receptors bind are not known. This was the immunoSEQ version 4 assay in survey mode. Sequenced by immunoSEQ multiplex PCR; TCRdb stores in-frame clones only, minus some. The table includes 30,000 to 45,000 clones, 75% to 90% detected once. Specimen: cultured CD4+ T cells from PBMCs, collected from a patient who received antiretroviral therapy. Every receptor here comes from an adult with HIV. The donor label of this sample is uncertain.

The rearrangement joins TRBV2 to TRBJ2-2, with 7 bases fitting TRBD1. Trimming cost V 4 bases and J 6 bases; bases outside gene matches: 11. The CDR3 extends over 16 amino acids. The V gene's germline CDR1 is SNHLY and CDR2 FYNNEI. This CDR3 reads CASSALRTGQAGELFF. The CDR3 nucleotides are TGTGCCAGCAGTGCACTAAGGACAGGACAGGCCGGGGAGCTGTTTTTT.

This clone was counted only a few times. The chain combines TRBV2 with TRBJ2-7; D not resolved. Germline CDR1 and CDR2: SNHLY and FYNNEI. The CDR3 spans 12 residues. With 4 bases removed from V and 2 bases from J, the gap between germline ends came to 6 bases. The DNA of the CDR3 is TGTGCCAGCAGTGGGACGGCCTACGAGCAGTACTTC. It encodes CASSGTAYEQYF.

This sequence joins TRBV2 and TRBJ2-1, with D possibly matching TRBD2 (5 bases). CDR3 length equals 13 residues. Trimming pared 7 bases from V and 9 bases from J, leaving 16 bases between. CDR1 is SNHLY, CDR2 FYNNEI, per germline. As DNA, the CDR3 is TGTGCCAGCAAAAGCATGGATCGGGGTGAGCAGTTCTTC. As protein: CASKSMDRGEQFF.

This clone occurred once. The rearrangement uses TRBV12-3 or TRBV12-4 and TRBJ1-5, with D perhaps TRBD1 (5 bases). This CDR3 is 13 amino acids long. Between the trimmed V and J ends, which lost 1 base and 7 bases, there was a span of 8 bases. The CDR3 DNA is TGTGCCAGCAGTTTAGGCCAGGGCCAGCCCCAGCATTTT. This codes for CASSLGQGQPQHF.

V and J are TRBV2 and TRBJ1-6; 8 bases line up with TRBD1. Germline V lookup: CDR1 SNHLY, CDR2 FYNNEI. V shed 4 bases, J shed 6 bases, and the junction held 5 bases outside the gene matches. The CDR3 runs to 15 residues. CDR3 region: CASSVTRGPNSPLHF. In DNA form, the CDR3 reads TGTGCCAGCAGTGTTACCAGGGGGCCTAATTCACCCCTCCACTTT.

V and J are TRBV19 and TRBJ1-2; D gene uncertain. In germline, CDR1 is LNHDA, CDR2 SQIVND (reference sequence). The germline V and J ends were trimmed by 1 base and 2 bases, with 11 bases remaining between them. This CDR3 contains 15 residues. CDR3 DNA sequence: TGTGCCAGTAGTATAGTTGGCAGGCAAAACTATGGCTACACCTTC. Translation gives CASSIVGRQNYGYTF.

V gene TRBV5-5 combines with J gene TRBJ2-1, with D perhaps TRBD1 (5 bases). Germline-derived CDR1 and CDR2 are SGHKS and YYEKEE (reference sequence). This CDR3 spans 15 amino acids. Trimming cost V 2 bases and J 0 bases, with 9 bases left between them. This CDR3 is CASSLYRSSYNEQFF. For the CDR3, the DNA is TGTGCCAGCAGCTTATACAGGAGCTCCTACAATGAGCAGTTCTTC.

This clone was observed a single time. The chain links TRBV9 to TRBJ2-3; D is unresolved. Trimming cost V 0 bases and J 4 bases, with 12 bases left between them. Looked up from germline, CDR1 is SGDLS and CDR2 is YYNGEE. This CDR3 is built from 15 residues. The CDR3 loop reads CASSVEGSHADTQYF. In DNA, the CDR3 is TGTGCCAGCAGCGTAGAGGGTAGCCACGCAGATACGCAGTATTTT. Full variable domain (remainder filled in from reference TRBV9 and TRBJ2-3): DSGVTQTPKHLITATGQRVTLRCSPRSGDLSVYWYQQSLDQGLQFLIQYYNGEERAKGNILERFSAQQFPDLHSELNLSSLELGDSALYFCASSVEGSHADTQYFGPGTRLTVL.

The chain carries TRBV28 and TRBJ2-2; possible D gene TRBD1, 7 bases. The CDR3 covers 16 residues. Germline CDR1 MDHEN, CDR2 SYDVKM. V was clipped by 3 bases and J by 3 bases, with 14 bases between them. CDR3 amino acids: CASSFSGGPYTGELFF. The CDR3 coding sequence is TGTGCCAGCAGTTTTTCAGGGGGGCCCTACACCGGGGAGCTGTTTTTT. Full variable domain (rest looked up from reference TRBV28 and TRBJ2-2): DVKVTQSSRYLVKRTGEKVFLECVQDMDHENMFWYRQDPGLGLRLIYFSYDVKMKEKGDIPEGYSVSREKKERFSLILESASTNQTSMYLCASSFSGGPYTGELFFGEGSRLTVL.

The genes are TRBV12-3 or TRBV12-4 and TRBJ1-5; no firm D call. This CDR3 comprises 13 residues. V gave up 6 bases and J gave up 4 bases, with 10 bases separating them. The CDR3 loop reads CASRTDLNQPQHF. As DNA, the CDR3 is TGTGCCAGCAGGACTGATTTAAATCAGCCCCAGCATTTT.

The chain links TRBV7-6 to TRBJ2-1; 9 bases match TRBD1. CDR1 is SGHVS, CDR2 FNYEAQ, per germline. The CDR3 runs to 15 residues. The V and J ends lost 5 bases and 4 bases, in that order; junction bases with no gene match: 6. CDR3 sequence (DNA): TGTGCCAGCAGCCCCCAGACAGGGGGATACAATGAGCAGTTCTTC. It is translated as CASSPQTGGYNEQFF.

This clone was seen once. The genes are TRBV2 and TRBJ2-2; perhaps TRBD1 as D (5 bases). The germline CDR1 and CDR2 sequences are SNHLY and FYNNEI. The CDR3 runs 17 residues. V lost 8 bases, J lost 5 bases, and 24 bases lay in between. Here the CDR3 DNA reads TGTGCCAGCCTAAGGGGCCAGGCCCAAGGATTTACCGGGGAGCTGTTTTTT. Encoded protein: CASLRGQAQGFTGELFF.

The V and J genes are TRBV5-1 and TRBJ1-4; 7 nucleotides line up with TRBD1. CDR3 length: 13 residues. Germline CDR1 reads SGHRS; CDR2 reads YFSETQ. V was pared by 4 bases and J by 5 bases, with 2 bases of the junction left unmatched. As DNA, the CDR3 is TGCGCCAGCAGCGAACAGGGGAATGAAAAACTGTTTTTT. Encoded protein: CASSEQGNEKLFF.

This chain links TRBV6-2 or TRBV6-3 with TRBJ2-7; weak D call: TRBD1 (5 bases). The V end was cut by 0 bases, the J end by 2 bases, with 14 bases between. The CDR3 contains 16 residues. CDR1 and CDR2 from the germline V gene are MNHEY and SVGEGT. The DNA of the CDR3 is TGTGCCAGCAGTTACTCGATCCCCTTACAGGCCTACGAGCAGTACGTC. It is translated as CASSYSIPLQAYEQYV.